These 15 T cell receptor beta chains originate from one sample sequenced in a study of blood T cell repertoires in COVID-19. Here immunoSEQ multiplex PCR was the method, and the copy in TCRdb shows in-frame clones only, minus some. The sample has about 310,000 clones, around 91% seen once. The sequencing sample was made of PBMCs or T cells enriched from blood (not recorded which). These receptors all come from a woman in her late teens or twenties with acute COVID-19.

The chain recombines TRBV6-6 with TRBJ1-5; TRBD1 is a possible D gene (6 bases). Germline CDR1 and CDR2: MNHNY and SVGAGI (reference sequence). Trimming stripped 6 bases from V and 2 bases from J, with 11 bases between. The CDR3 loop spans 14 amino acids. This CDR3 is CASSPRGRNQPQHF. The CDR3, as DNA: TGTGCCAGCAGCCCCAGGGGTCGCAATCAGCCCCAGCATTTT.

This rearrangement joins TRBV7-3 to TRBJ2-1, with D perhaps matching TRBD2 (5 bases). The CDR3 has 13 amino acids. Trimming stripped 4 bases from V and 9 bases from J, with 13 bases between. Germline V gene lookup returns CDR1 SGHTA and CDR2 FQGTGA. Here the CDR3 reads CASSSSLDGEQFF. The CDR3 coding sequence is TGTGCCAGCAGCTCGTCACTAGACGGTGAGCAGTTCTTC.

As DNA, the CDR3 is TGTGCCAGCAGTTTAGCGGGACAATTTGAGCAGTTCTTC. Its protein is CASSLAGQFEQFF. The V call is TRBV12-3 or TRBV12-4, the J call TRBJ2-1; perhaps TRBD1 as D (6 bases). This CDR3 is built from 13 residues. The V end was cut by 0 bases, the J end by 9 bases, with 9 bases between.

The chain carries TRBV5-8 and TRBJ1-2; 8 nucleotides align to TRBD1. Trimming cost V 4 bases and J 4 bases; bases outside gene matches: 12. Germline lookup yields CDR1 SGHTS and CDR2 YDEGEE. The CDR3 runs to 16 residues. The CDR3 bases are TGTGCCAGCAGCCCCAGGACAGGGCGATTGAGCTATGGCTACACCTTC. Translating it yields CASSPRTGRLSYGYTF.

In this sample, this clone turned up a few times. This rearrangement joins TRBV24-1 to TRBJ1-4; possible D gene TRBD1, 6 bases. Looked up from germline, CDR1 is KGHDR and CDR2 is SFDVKD. The V end lost 2 bases, the J end lost 7 bases, and 13 bases lay between the germline ends. This CDR3 spans 15 amino acids. The DNA of the CDR3 is TGTGCCACCAGTGATTCAGGGGTTGGGAGTGAAAAACTGTTTTTT. The encoded protein is CATSDSGVGSEKLFF.

The gene calls are TRBV29-1 and TRBJ2-1; D might be TRBD2 (7 bases). Germline-derived CDR1 and CDR2 are SQVTM and ANQGSEA. Trimming cost V 6 bases and J 0 bases, with 18 bases left between them. This CDR3 has 16 amino acids. The CDR3 spells CSVFRGAASSYNEQFF. CDR3 nucleotide sequence: TGCAGCGTGTTTCGGGGGGCGGCTAGCTCCTACAATGAGCAGTTCTTC.

This rearrangement joins TRBV5-4 to TRBJ2-5; maybe TRBD2 (6 bases). CDR1 and CDR2 (germline): SGHNT, YYREEE (reference sequence). Trimming removed 0 bases at V and 5 bases at J, with 11 bases between. The CDR3 runs 14 residues. The CDR3 sequence: CASSLDPSVETQYF. CDR3 coding DNA: TGTGCCAGCAGCTTGGATCCTAGCGTGGAGACCCAGTACTTC.

This chain links TRBV19 with TRBJ1-1; 9 bases are shared with TRBD1. V lost 3 bases to trimming and J lost 5 bases; unmatched junction nucleotides: 4. The CDR3 runs to 14 residues. Germline-derived CDR1 and CDR2 are LNHDA and SQIVND (reference sequence). The CDR3 protein is CASSMGTGPTEAFF. CDR3 bases: TGTGCCAGTAGTATGGGGACAGGGCCTACTGAAGCTTTCTTT.

The chain has TRBV11-2 and TRBJ2-2; tentative D call: TRBD1 (5 bases). V gave up 5 bases and J gave up 3 bases, with 10 bases separating them. This CDR3 contains 14 residues. Germline V lookup: CDR1 SGHAT, CDR2 FQNNGV. The CDR3 loop reads CASSRRQHTGELFF. The DNA for the CDR3 is TGTGCCAGCAGCCGTCGACAGCACACCGGGGAGCTGTTTTTT.

The chain employs TRBV5-4 and TRBJ2-1, with 12 bases that match TRBD1. The germline V gene encodes CDR1 SGHNT and CDR2 YYREEE (reference sequence). The CDR3 is made up of 17 amino acids. The V segment lost 3 bases and the J segment 6 bases; nucleotides outside the gene matches: 10. The chain's CDR3 is CASSWPGRGQGANEQFF. CDR3 DNA: TGTGCCAGCAGCTGGCCCGGAAGGGGACAGGGGGCCAATGAGCAGTTCTTC.

The chain couples TRBV5-1 to TRBJ2-5; possible D gene TRBD2, 6 bases. The ends were cut back, 0 bases at V and 5 bases at J, with 14 bases in the middle. In germline, CDR1 is SGHRS, CDR2 YFSETQ. The CDR3 extends over 15 amino acids. CDR3 nucleotides: TGCGCCAGCAGCTTGGGGGGAGGTGGACTTGAGACCCAGTACTTC. It translates to CASSLGGGGLETQYF.

The V call is TRBV4-2, the J call TRBJ1-2, with 7 positions matching TRBD1. Trimming cost V 0 bases and J 5 bases; bases outside gene matches: 9. Germline lookup yields CDR1 LGHNA and CDR2 YNFKEQ. The CDR3 length is 16 residues. The CDR3 here is CASSQESRQGSYGYTF. As DNA, the CDR3 is TGTGCCAGCAGCCAAGAATCGAGACAGGGTTCTTATGGCTACACCTTC.

This chain joins TRBV10-3 and TRBJ2-7; 12 bases line up with TRBD2. With 4 bases clipped from V and 2 bases from J, the junction kept 18 bases outside the gene matches. Germline CDR1 and CDR2: ENHRY and SYGVKD. The CDR3 runs to 20 residues. CDR3 DNA: TGTGCCATCAGTGGGTCTTTGCTAGCGGGAGGGAATAAGAGTACCTACGAGCAGTACTTC. This encodes CAISGSLLAGGNKSTYEQYF.

The V call is TRBV5-5, the J call TRBJ2-1; 14 nucleotides line up with TRBD2. The CDR3 sequence is 16 residues long. Germline assignment: CDR1 SGHKS and CDR2 YYEKEE (reference sequence). The V gene end was trimmed by 2 bases and the J gene end by 7 bases; junction bases not matched to a gene: 5. CDR3 nucleotides: TGTGCCAGCAGCTTAAGGGGACTAGCGGGAGTGAATGAGCAGTTCTTC. It encodes CASSLRGLAGVNEQFF.

The rearrangement links TRBV5-1 to TRBJ1-6; 8 bases match TRBD1. Germline CDR1 reads SGHRS; CDR2 reads YFSETQ. V was pared by 3 bases and J by 9 bases, with 5 bases of the junction left unmatched. The CDR3 is 14 residues long. The CDR3 here is CASSSQGESSPLHF. DNA of the CDR3: TGCGCCAGCAGCTCACAGGGGGAAAGTTCACCCCTCCACTTT.